This entry lists 5 T cell receptor beta chains sequenced from one sample in a study of CD8+ T cells in alopecia areata. As to treatment: oral pan-JAK inhibitor, 5-10 mg twice daily. TCR sequencing used cDNA made by reverse transcription of extracted RNA. TCRdb's table, derived via immunoSEQ multiplex PCR, lists solely in-frame clones and lacks some. The sample lists around 170,000 clones, approximately 50% occurring once. Specimen: CD8+ T cells sorted from blood, collected at week 52, from a patient treated with tofacitinib. The receptors stem from a human donor with alopecia areata.

The chain's CDR3 is CATRGGKQYEQYF. The CDR3 DNA is TGTGCCACTAGGGGAGGGAAGCAATACGAGCAGTACTTC. V is TRBV6-5 and J is TRBJ2-7; 7 positions match TRBD2. The CDR3 extends over 13 amino acids. V shed 10 bases and J 4 bases; nucleotides not matched to a gene: 10. Germline V lookup: CDR1 MNHEY, CDR2 SVGAGI.

V and J are TRBV4-1 and TRBJ2-3, with D maybe TRBD1 (6 bases). This CDR3 is 14 amino acids long. The germline V gene encodes CDR1 MGHRA and CDR2 YSYEKL. V lost 1 base and J 5 bases, leaving 10 bases between the germline ends. Written as DNA, the CDR3 is TGCGCCAGCAGCCAAGTAGTCAGGGGAGATACGCAGTATTTT. This sequence encodes CASSQVVRGDTQYF.

The V and J genes are TRBV13 and TRBJ2-7, with D possibly matching TRBD1 (6 bases). Deletions cut 4 bases from V and 7 bases from J, with 23 bases between. Germline V gene data show CDR1 as PRHDT and CDR2 as FYEKMQ (reference sequence). The length of the CDR3 is 16 residues. For the CDR3, the DNA is TGTGCCAGCAGCTCCACTTCCGGGACACCCACGATGGAGCAGTACTTC. It yields the protein CASSSTSGTPTMEQYF. The full variable domain, rest sourced from reference TRBV13 and TRBJ2-7, is AAGVIQSPRHLIKEKRETATLKCYPIPRHDTVYWYQQGPGQDPQFLISFYEKMQSDKGSIPDRFSAQQFSDYHSELNMSSLELGDSALYFCASSSTSGTPTMEQYFGPGTRLTVT.

This clone was detected a few times. One end of the junction fails to match germline, which may point to a read error. The V call is TRBV4-1, the J call TRBJ1-1; D uncertain. This CDR3 contains 14 residues. Germline V gene sequence: CDR1 MGHRA, CDR2 YSYEKL. The CDR3 loop reads CASSQGSPLQGAAF. CDR3 coding DNA: TGCGCCAGCAGCCAGGGGTCCCCTCTGCAAGGCGCGGCCTTT.

The chain recombines TRBV19 with TRBJ2-3, with TRBD2 identical over 9 bases. The CDR3 has 16 amino acids. Germline V CDR1 and CDR2: LNHDA, SQIVND (reference sequence). V shed 7 bases and J 4 bases; nucleotides not matched to a gene: 12. CDR3 sequence reads: CASTLQASGESDTQYF. CDR3 DNA: TGTGCCAGTACGTTGCAGGCTAGCGGGGAGTCAGATACGCAGTATTTT.